The 27 T cell receptor beta chains below all came from one sample that was sequenced in a study of type 1 regulatory T cells. TCRdb called the reads again in MiXCR, with one record for every CDR3 protein. The sample records about 42,000 distinct CDR3 sequences, over 9% being singletons. These TCRs are of unknown antigen specificity. Specimen: cultured non-Tr1 T cells, either the whole culture or a sorted T cell fraction (not recorded which). These receptors were obtained from a human donor in good health.

This clonotype appeared many times. The chain links TRBV2 to TRBJ1-1; tentative D call: TRBD1 (6 bases). This CDR3 has 13 amino acids. Trimming took off 7 bases at V and 5 bases at J, with 14 bases between the two ends. CDR1 SNHLY and CDR2 FYNNEI come from the germline V gene. This CDR3 is CASTGTPATEAFF. The CDR3 region has the DNA TGTGCCAGCACCGGGACACCAGCAACTGAAGCTTTCTTT.

Only a few counts were recorded for this clonotype. The chain uses TRBV20-1 and TRBJ2-1; 10 nucleotides line up with TRBD2. The CDR3 has 14 amino acids. The ends lost 5 bases at V and 8 bases at J; junction bases unmatched: 9. In germline, CDR1 is DFQATT, CDR2 SNEGSKA (reference sequence). The CDR3: CSASWTSGYDEQFF. The CDR3 DNA follows: TGCAGTGCTTCCTGGACTAGCGGTTACGATGAGCAGTTCTTC.

This chain uses TRBV20-1 with TRBJ2-3, with 9 bases lining up with TRBD2. The germline CDR1 and CDR2 sequences are DFQATT and SNEGSKA (reference sequence). The J segment lost 1 base and the V segment lost 1 base, leaving 12 bases of the junction unmatched. The CDR3 sequence is 18 residues long. CDR3 loop: CSARVPGGRALGTDTQYF. CDR3 sequence (DNA): TGCAGTGCTAGAGTTCCTGGCGGGAGGGCCCTCGGCACAGATACGCAGTATTTT.

In the case of this clonotype: It may be a read error: a sequence one base away is much more abundant. This chain uses TRBV5-8 with TRBJ1-1; 8 bases align to TRBD1. The CDR3 loop spans 16 amino acids. Germline V gene sequence: CDR1 SGHTS, CDR2 YDEGEE. CDR3 sequence (DNA): TGTGCCAGCAGCTTAGCAGGGGGCTGGTTTAGCACTGGAGCTTTCTTT. Translating it yields CASSLAGGWFSTGAFF.

Comment on this clonotype: The junction does not match germline at one end; this may be a read error. V is TRBV6-5 and J is TRBJ2-2; either TRBD1 or TRBD2 may supply D (6 bases each). CDR1 is MNHEY and CDR2 is SVGAGI in the germline V gene. This CDR3 has 14 amino acids. The CDR3: CASRGPRDTGGLFF. The CDR3 DNA reads as TGCGCCAGCAGAGGACCAAGGGACACCGGGGGGCTGTTTTTT.

Details on this clonotype: A much more abundant neighbour one base away suggests this may be a read error. The rearrangement links TRBV5-1 to TRBJ2-5; 11 bases line up with TRBD2. This CDR3 is built from 15 residues. Germline CDR1 reads SGHRS; CDR2 reads YFSETQ. DNA of the CDR3: TGCGCCAGCAGCCCCGGGACTAGCGGTCAAGAGACCCAGCACTTC. It encodes CASSPGTSGQETQHF.

This clonotype was seen ten or more times. The CDR3 sequence: CASSLRLAGINEQFF. CDR3 bases: TGCGCCAGCAGCTTACGACTAGCGGGAATCAATGAGCAGTTCTTC. V is TRBV5-1 and J is TRBJ2-1, with 11 bases matching TRBD2. Germline CDR1 and CDR2: SGHRS and YFSETQ. CDR3 size: 15 residues. Trimming at V came to 2 bases and at J to 6 bases, leaving 4 bases not matched to a gene.

This clonotype was counted at least ten times. The J gene is TRBJ2-3, the V gene TRBV9, with D perhaps being TRBD1 or TRBD2 (6 bases each). Germline lookup yields CDR1 SGDLS and CDR2 YYNGEE. Trimming removed 0 bases at V and 3 bases at J, with 14 bases between. This CDR3 comprises 16 residues. The CDR3, as DNA: TGTGCCAGCAGCGTAGCAGGGGAGGCGCAGACAGATACGCAGTATTTT. Translating it yields CASSVAGEAQTDTQYF.

This clonotype has only a few counts. CDR3 region: CASSPTGGLPRKLFF. CDR3 DNA sequence: TGTGCCAGCAGTCCGACAGGGGGCCTACCGAGGAAACTGTTTTTT. The chain employs TRBV6-2 or TRBV6-3 and TRBJ1-4, with 10 bases fitting TRBD1. There are 15 residues in the CDR3. CDR1 and CDR2 from the germline V gene are MNHEY and SVGEGT. Germline trimming cut 5 bases from V and 11 bases from J; bases unmatched to any gene: 11.

This clonotype was found a few times. This sequence joins TRBV29-1 and TRBJ2-1, with 14 bases aligning to TRBD2. J lost 4 bases, V lost 6 bases, and 5 bases had no gene match. Germline-derived CDR1 and CDR2 are SQVTM and ANQGSEA. The CDR3 totals 15 residues. CDR3 coding DNA: TGCAGCGTGGGAGGGACTAGCGGGAGTTACAATGAGCAGTTCTTC. This sequence encodes CSVGGTSGSYNEQFF.

This clonotype qualifies as medium-sized. The chain uses TRBV7-2 and TRBJ2-5; weak D call: TRBD2 (5 bases). Germline CDR1 SGHTA, CDR2 FQGNSA. V lost 5 bases, J lost 2 bases, and 15 bases lay in between. This CDR3 spans 15 amino acids. CDR3 protein: CASSIGGREQETQYF. The CDR3 region has the DNA TGTGCCAGCAGCATAGGCGGCCGGGAACAAGAGACCCAGTACTTC.

At least ten counts were recorded for this clonotype. This rearrangement joins TRBV12-3 or TRBV12-4 to TRBJ1-5, with unresolved D. The CDR3 contains 15 residues. V gave up 3 bases and J gave up 0 bases, with 9 bases separating them. DNA for the CDR3: TGTGCCAGCAGTTTGAGGACGGGTAGCAATCAGCCCCAGCATTTT. It encodes CASSLRTGSNQPQHF.

This clonotype was detected many times. The chain has TRBV30 and TRBJ2-3, with 7 bases fitting TRBD1. Trimming cost V 5 bases and J 3 bases; bases outside gene matches: 8. Germline V gene lookup returns CDR1 GTSNPN and CDR2 SVGIG (reference sequence). This CDR3 is built from 14 residues. CDR3 loop: CAWRPGQTTDTQYF. CDR3 sequence (DNA): TGTGCCTGGCGTCCGGGACAGACGACAGATACGCAGTATTTT.

In this sample, this clonotype turned up a few times. The rearrangement uses TRBV24-1 and TRBJ2-1; D is perhaps TRBD2 (5 bases). Trimming took off 5 bases at V and 9 bases at J, with 22 bases between the two ends. This CDR3 region has 16 residues. Per germline, CDR1 KGHDR and CDR2 SFDVKD. As DNA, the CDR3 is TGTGCCACCAGTGTTGAGGCTAGCCAAACGGCAGGTGAGCAGTTCTTC. It yields the protein CATSVEASQTAGEQFF.

This clonotype has a handful of counts. The chain couples TRBV21-1 to TRBJ2-3. TRBV21-1 represents a pseudogene. The CDR3 has 12 residues. This CDR3 is CASSTYKGTQYF. The CDR3 DNA sequence: TGTGCCAGCAGCACATATAAGGGTACGCAGTATTTT.

The chain has TRBV7-2 and TRBJ2-1; D ambiguous. The CDR3 covers 12 residues. Germline values: CDR1 SGHTA, CDR2 FQGNSA. Trimming removed 5 bases at V and 8 bases at J, with 10 bases between. CDR3 DNA sequence: TGTGCCAGCAGCCCCGGGCACCATGAGCAGTTCTTC. Translating gives CASSPGHHEQFF.

This clonotype was seen at least ten times. The chain uses TRBV7-8 and TRBJ2-3, with 11 bases matching TRBD2. V trimming: 3 bases; J trimming: 2 bases; junction bases outside the gene matches: 10. Germline assignment: CDR1 SGHVS and CDR2 FQNEAQ. CDR3 length: 18 amino acids. CDR3 DNA sequence: TGTGCCAGCAGCTTGGGGACTAGCGGTTCTCCTTACACAGATACGCAGTATTTT. This gives the protein CASSLGTSGSPYTDTQYF.

This clonotype was seen a few times. The DNA for the CDR3 is TGTGCCTGGAATCGGGTTCTGGGAACTAATGAAAAACTGTTTTTT. Translated: CAWNRVLGTNEKLFF. V is TRBV30 and J is TRBJ1-4; the D is unclear. The V end was cut by 4 bases, the J end by 1 base, with 13 bases between. This CDR3 spans 15 amino acids. Germline lookup yields CDR1 GTSNPN and CDR2 SVGIG (reference sequence). The variable domain in full, completed from reference TRBV30 and TRBJ1-4, reads SQTIHQWPATLVQPVGSPLSLECTVEGTSNPNLYWYRQAAGRGLQLLFYSVGIGQISSEVPQNLSASRPQDRQFILSSKKLLLSDSGFYLCAWNRVLGTNEKLFFGSGTQLSVL.

In its sample, this clonotype was seen many times. The CDR3 here is CASSPFELNTEAFF. As DNA, the CDR3 is TGCGCCAGCAGCCCCTTCGAATTGAACACTGAAGCTTTCTTT. V gene TRBV5-1 combines with J gene TRBJ1-1; D is uncertain. There are 14 residues in the CDR3. The germline V gene has CDR1 SGHRS and CDR2 YFSETQ. V lost 4 bases, J lost 0 bases, and 10 bases lay in between.

This clonotype appeared a few times. V is TRBV21-1 and J is TRBJ2-7; the table's D call, TRBD2, has no DNA check behind it. TRBV21-1 corresponds to a pseudogene. There are 16 residues in the CDR3. CDR3 residues: CASSMTTSGRDDEQYF. For the CDR3, the DNA is TGTGCCAGCAGCATGACGACTAGCGGGAGAGACGACGAGCAGTACTTC.

The chain employs TRBV28 and TRBJ2-1; TRBD2 agrees at 7 bases. Germline assignment: CDR1 MDHEN and CDR2 SYDVKM. This CDR3 spans 13 amino acids. J lost 4 bases, V lost 7 bases, and 4 bases had no gene match. CDR3 in DNA: TGTGCCAGCACGGGGGGTCTATACAATGAGCAGTTCTTC. Translation: CASTGGLYNEQFF.

This chain connects TRBV7-3 to TRBJ2-1; D perhaps matches TRBD2 (6 bases). Germline V lookup: CDR1 SGHTA, CDR2 FQGTGA. The CDR3 covers 14 residues. Trimming removed 5 bases from V and 6 bases from J, with 14 bases in between. The CDR3 region is CASSVTSGPNEQFF. DNA of the CDR3: TGTGCCAGCAGCGTGACTAGTGGACCCAATGAGCAGTTCTTC.

The CDR3 nucleotides read TGTGCCAGTAGAAGACGGGGGCCCCAGCATTTT. It specifies CASRRRGPQHF. This chain links TRBV19 with TRBJ1-5; unclear D gene. The germline V gene encodes CDR1 LNHDA and CDR2 SQIVND (reference sequence). This CDR3 region has 11 residues. Trimming shortened V by 6 bases and J by 9 bases, and 9 bases separated the two germline ends.

This chain uses TRBV12-3 or TRBV12-4 with TRBJ1-6; D ambiguous. V dropped 7 bases and J dropped 5 bases, with 9 bases sitting between them. CDR3 length: 13 residues. This CDR3 is CASTLTDNSPLHF. CDR3 nucleotide sequence: TGTGCCAGCACCTTGACGGATAATTCACCCCTCCACTTT.

This clonotype was seen many times. This chain joins TRBV28 and TRBJ2-3; the D is unclear. Germline CDR1 and CDR2: MDHEN and SYDVKM. CDR3 length: 13 residues. V lost 6 bases and J lost 12, with 19 bases in between. The CDR3 DNA follows: TGTGCCAGCAGAAAAGCAGGACCCATCTCCCAGTATTTT. This codes for CASRKAGPISQYF.

This clonotype was detected only once. A much larger clone is a single base away; this may be a read error. V usage is TRBV20-1 and J usage is TRBJ2-5; 7 bases fit TRBD2. Unmatched junction bases numbered 15, after V lost 6 bases and J lost 5 bases. The CDR3 loop spans 15 amino acids. The germline V gene encodes CDR1 DFQATT and CDR2 SNEGSKA (reference sequence). The CDR3 is CSANVLAGVWETQYF. CDR3 nucleotides: TGCAGTGCAAATGTTCTGGCGGGAGTTTGGGAGACCCAGTACTTC.

At least ten counts were recorded for this clonotype. The genes are TRBV5-1 and TRBJ2-1, with unresolved D. Trimming removed 0 bases at V and 6 bases at J, with 7 bases between. Per germline, CDR1 SGHRS and CDR2 YFSETQ. CDR3 size: 13 residues. The CDR3 reads CASSLGRSNEQFF. DNA of the CDR3: TGCGCCAGCAGCTTGGGTAGGAGCAATGAGCAGTTCTTC.